Listed below are T cell receptor beta chains from one sample, sequenced in a study of pediatric ulcerative colitis. Clones were sequenced by immunoSEQ multiplex PCR, and TCRdb holds only the in-frame ones, with some missing. The data hold 36,000 or so clones, with around three quarters observed a single time. Sequenced: gut tissue. The receptors were gathered from a boy between 10 and 17 years old with moderate ulcerative colitis. Both conserved end residues are part of each CDR3. A D gene is named only where the DNA matches it firmly. A row's size may be missing; if present it is once, few, many or a size class.

CDR3aa	CDR3nt	j_gene	abundance	v_gene	d_gene
CASIPFGLPNTEAFF	TGTGCCAGCATCCCCTTCGGTTTGCCGAACACTGAAGCTTTCTTT	TRBJ1-1	.	TRBV6-1	.
CASSPVRDNNEKLFF	TGTGCCAGCTCACCGGTCCGGGACAACAATGAAAAACTGTTTTTT	TRBJ1-4	.	TRBV18	.
CASSGTGDTGELFF	TGTGCCAGCAGTGGGACAGGGGACACCGGGGAGCTGTTTTTT	TRBJ2-2	.	TRBV2	TRBD1
CASSSWGRARTGELFF	TGTGCCAGCAGCTCCTGGGGGAGGGCACGCACCGGGGAGCTGTTTTTT	TRBJ2-2	.	TRBV11-2	TRBD2
CASSGRGYHGYTF	TGTGCCAGTAGTGGCAGGGGATATCATGGCTACACCTTC	TRBJ1-2	.	TRBV19	.
CASSLWGTFDSGNTIYF	TGCGCCAGCAGCCTATGGGGGACCTTTGACTCTGGAAACACCATATATTTT	TRBJ1-3	.	TRBV5-1	.
CASGLGQGLDNEQFF	TGTGCTAGTGGTTTGGGGCAGGGACTCGACAATGAGCAGTTCTTC	TRBJ2-1	.	TRBV12-5	.
CASSHERGGIYEQFF	TGCGCCAGCAGCCATGAGCGGGGGGGCATCTATGAGCAGTTCTTC	TRBJ2-1	few	TRBV4-1	TRBD2
CASRDRGGQPQHF	TGTGCCAGCCGCGACAGGGGCGGTCAGCCCCAGCATTTT	TRBJ1-5	few	TRBV6-5	TRBD1
CASSRGLAGGTGELFF	TGCGCCAGCAGCAGAGGACTAGCGGGAGGGACCGGGGAGCTGTTTTTT	TRBJ2-2	.	TRBV5-1	TRBD2
CASSQDEAGNYNEQFF	TGCGCCAGCAGCCAAGATGAGGCGGGGAACTACAATGAGCAGTTCTTC	TRBJ2-1	.	TRBV4-1	.
CASSYGRSYGYTF	TGTGCCAGCAGCTACGGGCGTTCCTATGGCTACACCTTC	TRBJ1-2	once	TRBV7-8	.
CSVEERGTGEQYF	TGCAGCGTTGAAGAGAGGGGGACAGGGGAGCAGTACTTC	TRBJ2-7	.	TRBV29-1	TRBD1
CASSQGSGGADTQYF	TGTGCCAGCAGCCAAGGGTCGGGGGGGGCAGATACGCAGTATTTT	TRBJ2-3	.	TRBV4-2	TRBD2
CASSENRGLYNEQFF	TGTGCCAGCAGTGAGAACAGGGGTCTTTACAATGAGCAGTTCTTC	TRBJ2-1	medium-sized	TRBV6-1	TRBD1
CASSSDRVPAFF	TGTGCCAGCAGCTCGGACAGGGTACCAGCTTTCTTT	TRBJ1-1	once	TRBV11-1	TRBD1
CATKQLYSYNEQFF	TGTGCCACCAAACAGTTGTACTCCTACAATGAGCAGTTCTTC	TRBJ2-1	once	TRBV2	.